This TCR beta chain was identified during a study of naive and memory T cell subsets. Both TRBC1 and TRBC2 were covered by a beta constant-region primer of two equimolar oligonucleotides. One entry per CDR3 protein, called by TCRdb with MiXCR from the UMI-ligation and nested PCR reads. The table shows 140,000 to 150,000 distinct CDR3 sequences, with more than 15% occurring only once. This CDR3 region has 14 residues. V was clipped by 5 bases and J by 0 bases, with 10 bases between them. The specimen was naive CD4+ T cells from blood. This receptor was identified in a human donor in good health. The chain employs TRBV12-3 or TRBV12-4 and TRBJ1-1, with a weak D call TRBD1 (5 bases). As DNA, the CDR3 is TGTGCCAGCAGTAACCAGGGTTTGAACACTGAAGCTTTCTTT. Translated: CASSNQGLNTEAFF.